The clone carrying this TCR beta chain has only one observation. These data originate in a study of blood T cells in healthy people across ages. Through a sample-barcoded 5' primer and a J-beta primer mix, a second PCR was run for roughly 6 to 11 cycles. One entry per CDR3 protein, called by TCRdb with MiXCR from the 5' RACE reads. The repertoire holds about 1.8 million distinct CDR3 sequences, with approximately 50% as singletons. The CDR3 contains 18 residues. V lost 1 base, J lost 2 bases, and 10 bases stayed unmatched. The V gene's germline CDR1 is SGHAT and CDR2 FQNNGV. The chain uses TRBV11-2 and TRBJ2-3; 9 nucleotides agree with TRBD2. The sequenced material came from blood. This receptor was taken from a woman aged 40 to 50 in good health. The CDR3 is CASSLGFGLAGNTDTQYF. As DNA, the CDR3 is TGTGCCAGCAGCTTAGGGTTTGGGCTAGCGGGGAACACAGATACGCAGTATTTT.